This is a list of T cell receptor beta chains from one sample in a study of technical replicates of blood from a handful of donors. Sequencing used immunoSEQ multiplex PCR; TCRdb keeps in-frame clones, though not all of them. The sample records 65,000 to 90,000 clones, 85% to 95% being singletons. What was sequenced was PBMCs. The receptors here all came from a human donor in good health. Some clones in this sample may be carry-over from other donors' samples. The CDR3 runs from the conserved cysteine through the conserved F or W. The D gene is left open where the match is weak. Expanded clones are given a class, and other clones once, few, many or no size at all.

J gene,D gene,V gene,clone size,CDR3 DNA,CDR3 protein
TRBJ1-2,TRBD1,TRBV5-1,.,TGCGCCAGCAGCTTGGAGGGACAGGGTGCCTATGGCTACACCTTC,CASSLEGQGAYGYTF
TRBJ1-1,.,TRBV5-6,.,TGTGCCAGCAGTCGCGATACTGAAGCTTTCTTT,CASSRDTEAFF
TRBJ2-1,TRBD2,TRBV6-1,few,TGTGCCAGCAGTGAAGTCTCCGGGACTAGCCATGAGCAGTTCTTC,CASSEVSGTSHEQFF
TRBJ1-4,.,TRBV27,.,TGTGCCAGCAGAAGGAACAGGGCGGCTAATGAAAAACTGTTTTTT,CASRRNRAANEKLFF
TRBJ1-1,.,TRBV25-1,once,TGTGCCAGCAGTGACCTCGGGGGGGCAGCGAACACTGAAGCTTTCTTT,CASSDLGGAANTEAFF
TRBJ2-5,TRBD2,TRBV5-1,.,TGCGCCAGCAGCGTGCCGGGGGGTGTAGAGACCCAGTACTTC,CASSVPGGVETQYF
TRBJ2-5,.,TRBV7-9,.,TGTGCCAGCAGCTTACTGCGAGTAGGGGAAGAGACCCAGTACTTC,CASSLLRVGEETQYF
TRBJ2-7,.,TRBV11-2,.,TGTGCCAGCAGGACCACAGCCACCTACGAGCAGTACTTC,CASRTTATYEQYF
TRBJ2-2,.,TRBV6-5,medium-sized,TGTGCCAGCAGTTACTATTCTGGTTCGGCCGGGGAGCTGTTTTTT,CASSYYSGSAGELFF
TRBJ2-1,TRBD2,TRBV27,.,TGTGCCAGCAGACCTGGGTCGGGGCTAGCGGGTTACAATGAGCAGTTCTTC,CASRPGSGLAGYNEQFF
TRBJ2-7,.,TRBV5-1,once,TGCGCCAGCAGCTCCGAGCGGGCCTACGAGCAGTACTTC,CASSSERAYEQYF
TRBJ1-6,TRBD1,TRBV5-1,few,TGCGCCAGCAGCTTGGTGTCAGGGGGCCAGAATTCACCCCTCCACTTT,CASSLVSGGQNSPLHF
TRBJ1-2,TRBD1,TRBV2,.,TGTGCCAGCAGTCCTCAGGGGGCGAGCTATGGCTACACCTTC,CASSPQGASYGYTF
TRBJ2-3,.,TRBV12-5,.,TGTGCTAGTGGTTCTACAGATACGCAGTATTTT,CASGSTDTQYF